The sequence of this TCR beta chain was determined in a study of cytomegalovirus exposure and HLA in healthy donors. General study results and limits: Reports indicate that TCR beta sequences accurately predicted the HLA-A and HLA-B alleles of most subjects. A further, later analysis showed that HLA-associated TCR beta chains (compared with equally common others) were more clonally expanded.

CDR1 is SGHVS, CDR2 FQNEAQ, per germline. V was cut by 5 bases and J by 5 bases, with 8 bases left in between. The CDR3 is 12 amino acids. On this clone itself: What it binds is unknown. Other DNA sequences of this sample code for an identical CDR3.

PCR primers comprised 60 Vbeta and 13 Jbeta primers. Assay: immunoSEQ multiplex PCR; the TCRdb copy retains only in-frame clones and omits some. The repertoire holds over 75,000 clones, 65% to 80% seen once, with around 7% in the top ten. Healthy bone marrow donors supplied every sample. The chain recombines TRBV7-8 with TRBJ2-3; D gene unclear. The sample consisted of PBMCs. This sequence originates from a man in his forties in good health and CMV-seropositive. The CDR3 DNA follows: TGTGCCAGCAGCCCCCTACTAGATACGCAGTATTTT. Translating gives CASSPLLDTQYF.